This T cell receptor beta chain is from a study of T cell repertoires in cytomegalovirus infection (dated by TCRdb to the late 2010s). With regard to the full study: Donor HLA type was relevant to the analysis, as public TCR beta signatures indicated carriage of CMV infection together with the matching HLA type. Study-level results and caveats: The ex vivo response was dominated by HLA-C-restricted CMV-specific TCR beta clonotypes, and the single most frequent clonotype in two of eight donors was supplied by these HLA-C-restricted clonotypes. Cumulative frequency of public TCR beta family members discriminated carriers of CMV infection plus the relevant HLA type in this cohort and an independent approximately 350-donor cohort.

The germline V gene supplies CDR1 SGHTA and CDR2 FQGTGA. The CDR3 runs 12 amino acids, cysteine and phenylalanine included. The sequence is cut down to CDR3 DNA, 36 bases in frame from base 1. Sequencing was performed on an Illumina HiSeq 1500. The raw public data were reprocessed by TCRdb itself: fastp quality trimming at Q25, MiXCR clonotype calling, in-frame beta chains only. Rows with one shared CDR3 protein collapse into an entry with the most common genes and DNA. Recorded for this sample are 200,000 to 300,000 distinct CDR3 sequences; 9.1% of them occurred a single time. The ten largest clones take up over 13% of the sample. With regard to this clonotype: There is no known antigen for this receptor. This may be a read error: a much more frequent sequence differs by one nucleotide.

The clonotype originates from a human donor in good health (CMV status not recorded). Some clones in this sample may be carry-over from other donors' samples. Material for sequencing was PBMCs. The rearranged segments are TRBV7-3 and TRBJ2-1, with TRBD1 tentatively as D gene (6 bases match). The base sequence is TGTGCCAACAGCGATACAGGGTATGAGCAGTTCTTC. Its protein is CANSDTGYEQFF. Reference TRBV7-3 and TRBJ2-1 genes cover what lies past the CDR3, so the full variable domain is GAGVSQTPSNKVTEKGKYVELRCDPISGHTALYWYRQSLGQGPEFLIYFQGTGAADDSGLPNDRFFAVRPEGSVSTLKIQRTERGDSAVYLCANSDTGYEQFFGPGTRLTVL.